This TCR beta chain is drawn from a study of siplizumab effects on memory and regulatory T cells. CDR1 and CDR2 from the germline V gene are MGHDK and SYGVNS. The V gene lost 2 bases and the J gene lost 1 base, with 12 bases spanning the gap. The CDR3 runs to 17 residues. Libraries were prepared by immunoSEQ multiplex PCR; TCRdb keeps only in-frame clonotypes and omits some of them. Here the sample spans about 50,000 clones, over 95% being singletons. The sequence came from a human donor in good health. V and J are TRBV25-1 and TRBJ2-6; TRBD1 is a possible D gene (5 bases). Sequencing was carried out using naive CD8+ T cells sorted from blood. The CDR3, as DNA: TGTGCCAGCAGTGAAGATGGTGGGGCTTCTGGGGCCAACGTCCTGACTTTC. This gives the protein CASSEDGGASGANVLTF. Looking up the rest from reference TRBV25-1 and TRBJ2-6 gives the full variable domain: EADIYQTPRYLVIGTGKKITLECSQTMGHDKMYWYQQDPGMELHLIHYSYGVNSTEKGDLSSESTVSRIRTEHFPLTLESARPSHTSQYLCASSEDGGASGANVLTFGAGSRLTVL.